One sample yielded the 4 T cell receptor beta chains listed below, sequenced in a study of blood T cell repertoires in COVID-19. Sequencing used immunoSEQ multiplex PCR; TCRdb keeps in-frame clones, though not all of them. The sample yields over 110,000 clones, around 79% seen once. Sequencing used peripheral blood. These receptors originate from a man aged 60 to 69 with acute or convalescent COVID-19.

With regard to this clone: The junction does not match germline at one end; this may be a read error. The CDR3 DNA reads as TGTGCTAGCAGCGCAGGACTAGCGTCCTACGAGCAGTACTTC. It is translated as CASSAGLASYEQYF. The genes are TRBV7-7 and TRBJ2-7; 9 nucleotides line up with TRBD2. The CDR3 is 14 amino acids. Germline-derived CDR1 and CDR2 are SSHAT and FNYEAQ (reference sequence).

J is TRBJ2-2 and V is TRBV5-1; 9 bases are a match to TRBD2. The CDR3 is 17 residues long. The germline CDR1 and CDR2 sequences are SGHRS and YFSETQ. Trimming took 2 bases from V and 3 from J; bases not matched to a gene: 8. In DNA, the CDR3 is TGCGCCAGCAGCTTCGCGGTAGCGGGAGTCCACACCGGGGAGCTGTTTTTT. Translating gives CASSFAVAGVHTGELFF.

The V and J genes are TRBV25-1 and TRBJ2-7, with TRBD1 as a possible D gene (6 bases). The V end was cut by 2 bases, the J end by 7 bases, with 12 bases between. Germline CDR1 MGHDK, CDR2 SYGVNS. The CDR3 spans 13 residues. The CDR3 is CASSEQGPGEQYF. The CDR3 nucleotides are TGTGCCAGCAGTGAACAGGGGCCTGGGGAGCAGTACTTC.

The genes are TRBV2 and TRBJ1-2; a weak D match, TRBD1 (6 bases). With 5 bases removed from V and 8 bases from J, the gap between germline ends came to 18 bases. The CDR3 spans 14 residues. Germline V gives CDR1 SNHLY, CDR2 FYNNEI. The CDR3 nucleotides read TGTGCCAGCAGTAGTGACAGGTCCCGGTGGGGCTACACCTTC. Protein product: CASSSDRSRWGYTF.